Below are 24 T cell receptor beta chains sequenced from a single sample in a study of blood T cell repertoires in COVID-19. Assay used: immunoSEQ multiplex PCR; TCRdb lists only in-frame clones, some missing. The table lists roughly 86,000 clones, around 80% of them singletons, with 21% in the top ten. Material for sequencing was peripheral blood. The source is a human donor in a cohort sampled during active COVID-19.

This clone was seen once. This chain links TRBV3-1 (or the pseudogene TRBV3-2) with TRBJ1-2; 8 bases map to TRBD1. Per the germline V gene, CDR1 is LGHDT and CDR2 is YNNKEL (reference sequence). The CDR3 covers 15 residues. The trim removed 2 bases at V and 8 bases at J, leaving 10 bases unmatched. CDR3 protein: CASSQSDRVYAGYTF. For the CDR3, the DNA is TGTGCCAGCAGCCAATCGGACAGGGTTTATGCGGGCTACACCTTC.

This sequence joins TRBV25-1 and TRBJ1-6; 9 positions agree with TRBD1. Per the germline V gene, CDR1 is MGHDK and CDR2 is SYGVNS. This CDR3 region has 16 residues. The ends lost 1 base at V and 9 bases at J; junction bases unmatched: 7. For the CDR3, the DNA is TGTGCCAGCAGTGAATTCACCGGGACAGGGCCTTCACCCCTCCACTTT. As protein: CASSEFTGTGPSPLHF.

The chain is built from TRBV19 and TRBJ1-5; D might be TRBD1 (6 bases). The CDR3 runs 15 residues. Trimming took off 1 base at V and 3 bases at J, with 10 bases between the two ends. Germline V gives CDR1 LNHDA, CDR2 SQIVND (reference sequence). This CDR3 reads CASSIGTVNNQPQHF. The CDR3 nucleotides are TGTGCCAGTAGTATAGGGACAGTAAACAATCAGCCCCAGCATTTT.

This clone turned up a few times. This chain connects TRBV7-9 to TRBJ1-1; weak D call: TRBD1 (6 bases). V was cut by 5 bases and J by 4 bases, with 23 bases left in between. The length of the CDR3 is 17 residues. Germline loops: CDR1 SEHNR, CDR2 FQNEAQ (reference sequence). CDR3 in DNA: TGTGCCAGCAGCCACGGGGCAGGGGCCGGTTTTGGCACTGAAGCTTTCTTT. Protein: CASSHGAGAGFGTEAFF.

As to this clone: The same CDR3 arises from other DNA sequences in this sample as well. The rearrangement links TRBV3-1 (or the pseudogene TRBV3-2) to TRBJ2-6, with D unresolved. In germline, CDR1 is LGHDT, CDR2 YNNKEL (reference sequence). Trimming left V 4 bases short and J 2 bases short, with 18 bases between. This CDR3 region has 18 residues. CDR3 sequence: CASSPSASGYPGANVLTF. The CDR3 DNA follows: TGTGCCAGCAGCCCATCGGCCTCCGGGTATCCTGGGGCCAACGTCCTGACTTTC.

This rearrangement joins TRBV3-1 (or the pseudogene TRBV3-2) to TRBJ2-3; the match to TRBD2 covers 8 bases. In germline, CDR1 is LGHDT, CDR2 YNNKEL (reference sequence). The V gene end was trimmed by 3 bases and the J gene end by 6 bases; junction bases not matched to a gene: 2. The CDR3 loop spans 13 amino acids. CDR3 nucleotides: TGTGCCAGCAGCCAGGCTAGCGGGGATACGCAGTATTTT. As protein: CASSQASGDTQYF.

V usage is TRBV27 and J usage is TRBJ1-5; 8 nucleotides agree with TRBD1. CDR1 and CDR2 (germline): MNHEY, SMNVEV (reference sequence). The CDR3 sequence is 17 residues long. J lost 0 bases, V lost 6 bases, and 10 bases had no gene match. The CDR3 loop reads CASSPGTGGYSNQPQHF. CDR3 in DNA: TGTGCCAGCAGCCCCGGGACAGGCGGTTATAGCAATCAGCCCCAGCATTTT.

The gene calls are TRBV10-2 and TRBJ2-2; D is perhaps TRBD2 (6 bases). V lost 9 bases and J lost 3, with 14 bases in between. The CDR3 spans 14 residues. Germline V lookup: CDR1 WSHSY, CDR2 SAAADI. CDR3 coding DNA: TGCGCCAGTTCCGGGGACTCGTACACCGGGGAGCTGTTTTTT. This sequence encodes CASSGDSYTGELFF.

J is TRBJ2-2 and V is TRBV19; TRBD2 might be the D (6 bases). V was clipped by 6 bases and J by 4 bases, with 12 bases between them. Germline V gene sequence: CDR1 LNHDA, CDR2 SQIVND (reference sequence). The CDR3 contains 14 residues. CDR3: CASRTSSRTGELFF. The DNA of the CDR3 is TGTGCCAGTAGGACTAGTAGTCGCACCGGGGAGCTGTTTTTT. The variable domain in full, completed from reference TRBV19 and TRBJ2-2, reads DGGITQSPKYLFRKEGQNVTLSCEQNLNHDAMYWYRQDPGQGLRLIYYSQIVNDFQKGDIAEGYSVSREKKESFPLTVTSAQKNPTAFYLCASRTSSRTGELFFGEGSRLTVL.

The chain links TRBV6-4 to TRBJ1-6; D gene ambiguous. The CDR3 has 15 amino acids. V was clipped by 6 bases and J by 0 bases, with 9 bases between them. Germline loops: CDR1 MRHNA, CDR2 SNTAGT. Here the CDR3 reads CASSSLSSYNSPLHF. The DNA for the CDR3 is TGTGCCAGCAGCTCATTGAGCTCCTATAATTCACCCCTCCACTTT.

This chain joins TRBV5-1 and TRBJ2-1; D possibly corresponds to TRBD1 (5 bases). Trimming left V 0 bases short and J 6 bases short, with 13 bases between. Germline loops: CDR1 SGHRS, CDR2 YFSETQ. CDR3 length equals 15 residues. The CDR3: CASSLGVTAGNEQFF. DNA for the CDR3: TGCGCCAGCAGCTTGGGGGTGACAGCCGGCAATGAGCAGTTCTTC.

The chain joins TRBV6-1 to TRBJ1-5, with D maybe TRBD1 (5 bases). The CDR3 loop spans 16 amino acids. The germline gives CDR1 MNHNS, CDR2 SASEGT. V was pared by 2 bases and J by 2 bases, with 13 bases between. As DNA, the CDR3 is TGTGCCAGCAGTGAACTACCACCGGGGGGCAATCAGCCCCAGCATTTT. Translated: CASSELPPGGNQPQHF.

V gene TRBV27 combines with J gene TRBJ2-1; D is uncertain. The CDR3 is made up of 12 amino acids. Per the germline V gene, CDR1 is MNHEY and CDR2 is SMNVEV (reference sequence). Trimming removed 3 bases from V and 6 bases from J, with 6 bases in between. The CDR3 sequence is CASSFGGNEQFF. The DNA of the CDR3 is TGTGCCAGCAGTTTCGGCGGCAATGAGCAGTTCTTC.

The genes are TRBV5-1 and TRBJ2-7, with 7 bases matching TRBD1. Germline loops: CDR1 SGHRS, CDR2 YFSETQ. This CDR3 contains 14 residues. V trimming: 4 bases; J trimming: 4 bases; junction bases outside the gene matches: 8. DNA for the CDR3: TGCGCCAGCAGCACGGGACAGAGGCAATACGAGCAGTACTTC. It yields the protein CASSTGQRQYEQYF.

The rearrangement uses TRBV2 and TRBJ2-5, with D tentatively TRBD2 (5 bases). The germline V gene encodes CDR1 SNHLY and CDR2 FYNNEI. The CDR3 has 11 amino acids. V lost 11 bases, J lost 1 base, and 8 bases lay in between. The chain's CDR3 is CAGGTQETQYF. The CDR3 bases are TGTGCCGGAGGAACCCAAGAGACCCAGTACTTC.

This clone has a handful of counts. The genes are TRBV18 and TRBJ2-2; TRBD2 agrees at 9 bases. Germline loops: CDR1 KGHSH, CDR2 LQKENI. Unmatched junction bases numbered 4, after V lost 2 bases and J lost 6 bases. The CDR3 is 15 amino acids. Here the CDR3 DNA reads TGTGCCAGCTCACCATTAGCGGGGGAAGCCGGGGAGCTGTTTTTT. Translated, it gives CASSPLAGEAGELFF.

The CDR3 DNA reads as TGCGCCAGCAGTTTCCGACGGGACAATGAGCAGTTCTTC. Protein: CASSFRRDNEQFF. J is TRBJ2-1 and V is TRBV5-1; D uncertain. Germline CDR1 reads SGHRS; CDR2 reads YFSETQ. The CDR3 extends over 13 amino acids. The V gene lost 5 bases and the J gene lost 5 bases, with 11 bases spanning the gap.

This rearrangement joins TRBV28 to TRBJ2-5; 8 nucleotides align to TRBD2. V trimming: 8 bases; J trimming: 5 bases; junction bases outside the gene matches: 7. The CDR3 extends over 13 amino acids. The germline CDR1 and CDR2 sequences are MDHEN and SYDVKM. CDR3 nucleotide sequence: TGTGCCAGCTTACGGGGGGGGATGGAGACCCAGTACTTC. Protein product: CASLRGGMETQYF.

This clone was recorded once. The CDR3 loop is CASSSTGDSAVGELFF. In DNA form, the CDR3 reads TGTGCCAGCAGTTCGACAGGGGACTCCGCTGTGGGGGAGCTGTTTTTT. The chain has TRBV27 and TRBJ2-2, with TRBD1 matching 8 bases. V dropped 4 bases and J dropped 8; count of bases not matched to a gene: 12. This CDR3 comprises 16 residues. The germline V gene encodes CDR1 MNHEY and CDR2 SMNVEV (reference sequence).

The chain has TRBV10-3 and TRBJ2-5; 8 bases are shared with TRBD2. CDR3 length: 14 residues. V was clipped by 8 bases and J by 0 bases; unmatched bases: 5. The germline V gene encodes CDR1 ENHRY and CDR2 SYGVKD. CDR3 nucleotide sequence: TGTGCCATCCGGGGCGGGGGGAACCAAGAGACCCAGTACTTC. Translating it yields CAIRGGGNQETQYF.

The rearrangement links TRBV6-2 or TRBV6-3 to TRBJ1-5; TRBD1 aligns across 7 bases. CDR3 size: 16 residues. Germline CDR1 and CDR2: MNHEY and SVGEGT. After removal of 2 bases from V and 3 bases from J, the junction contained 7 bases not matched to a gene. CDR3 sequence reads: CASSYPAGGYNQPQHF. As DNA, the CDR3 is TGTGCCAGCAGTTACCCGGCAGGGGGATACAATCAGCCCCAGCATTTT.

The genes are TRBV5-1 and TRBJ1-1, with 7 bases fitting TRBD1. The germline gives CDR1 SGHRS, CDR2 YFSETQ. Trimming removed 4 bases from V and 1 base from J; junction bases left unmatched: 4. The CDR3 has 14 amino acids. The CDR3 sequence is CASSRGTENTEAFF. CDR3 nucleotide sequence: TGCGCCAGCAGCAGAGGGACAGAGAACACTGAAGCTTTCTTT.

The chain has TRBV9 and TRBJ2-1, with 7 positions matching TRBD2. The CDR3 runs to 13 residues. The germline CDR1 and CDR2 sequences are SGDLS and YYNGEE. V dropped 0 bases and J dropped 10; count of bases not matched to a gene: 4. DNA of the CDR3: TGTGCCAGCAGCGTAGGCGTGACTAGCGAGCAGTTCTTC. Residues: CASSVGVTSEQFF.

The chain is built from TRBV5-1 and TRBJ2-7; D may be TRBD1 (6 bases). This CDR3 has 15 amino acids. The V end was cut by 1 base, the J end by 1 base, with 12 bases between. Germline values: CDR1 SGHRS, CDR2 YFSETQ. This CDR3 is CASSLTGQASYEQYF. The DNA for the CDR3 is TGCGCCAGCAGCTTGACGGGACAAGCTTCCTACGAGCAGTACTTC.